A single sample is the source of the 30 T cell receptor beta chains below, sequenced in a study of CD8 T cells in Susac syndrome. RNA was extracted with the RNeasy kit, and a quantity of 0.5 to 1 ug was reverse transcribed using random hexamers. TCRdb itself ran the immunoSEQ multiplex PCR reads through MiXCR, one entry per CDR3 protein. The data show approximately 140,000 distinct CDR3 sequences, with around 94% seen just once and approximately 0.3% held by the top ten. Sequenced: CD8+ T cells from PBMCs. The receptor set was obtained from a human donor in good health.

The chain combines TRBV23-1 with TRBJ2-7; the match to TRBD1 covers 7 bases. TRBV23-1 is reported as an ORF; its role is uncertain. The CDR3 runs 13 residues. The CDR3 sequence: CADRVWGFHEQYF. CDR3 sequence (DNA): TGCGCTGACAGGGTTTGGGGTTTCCACGAGCAGTACTTC.

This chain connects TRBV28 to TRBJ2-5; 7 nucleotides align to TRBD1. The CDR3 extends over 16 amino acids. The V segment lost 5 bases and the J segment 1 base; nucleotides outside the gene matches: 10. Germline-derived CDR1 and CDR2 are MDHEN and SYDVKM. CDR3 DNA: TGTGCCAGCAGTCCGCTTATAGACAGGGCCCAAGAGACCCAGTACTTC. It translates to CASSPLIDRAQETQYF.

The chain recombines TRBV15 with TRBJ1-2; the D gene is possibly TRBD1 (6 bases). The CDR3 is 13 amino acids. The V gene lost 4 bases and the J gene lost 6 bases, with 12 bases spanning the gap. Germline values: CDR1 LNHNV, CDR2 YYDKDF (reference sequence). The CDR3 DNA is TGTGCCACCAGCACCCGGACAGCTGATGGCTACACCTTC. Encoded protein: CATSTRTADGYTF.

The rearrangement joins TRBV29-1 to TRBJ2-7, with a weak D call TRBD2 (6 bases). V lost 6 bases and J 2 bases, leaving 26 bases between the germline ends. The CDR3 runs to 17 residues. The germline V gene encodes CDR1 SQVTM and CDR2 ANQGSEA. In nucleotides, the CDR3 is TGCAGCGTGGCTTACTTCGGGATGGGGAGGACCACCTACGAGCAGTACTTC. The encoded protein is CSVAYFGMGRTTYEQYF.

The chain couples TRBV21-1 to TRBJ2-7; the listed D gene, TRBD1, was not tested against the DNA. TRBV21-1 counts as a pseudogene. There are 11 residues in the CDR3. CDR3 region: CASRTGFEQYF. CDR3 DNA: TGTGCCAGCAGAACAGGTTTCGAGCAGTACTTC.

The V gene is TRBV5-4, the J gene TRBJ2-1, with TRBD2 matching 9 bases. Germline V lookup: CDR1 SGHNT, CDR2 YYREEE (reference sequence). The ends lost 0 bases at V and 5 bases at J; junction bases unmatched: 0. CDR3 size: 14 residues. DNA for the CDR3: TGTGCCAGCAGCTTGGGACTAGCGGACAATGAGCAGTTCTTC. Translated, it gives CASSLGLADNEQFF.

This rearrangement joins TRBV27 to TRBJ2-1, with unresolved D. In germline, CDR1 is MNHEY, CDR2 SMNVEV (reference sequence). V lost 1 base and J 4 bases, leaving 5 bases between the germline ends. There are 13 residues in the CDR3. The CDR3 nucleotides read TGTGCCAGCAGTTTATTTAGTTACAATGAGCAGTTCTTC. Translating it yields CASSLFSYNEQFF.

The DNA for the CDR3 is TGCAGCGTAATCCTACAGGGACGGGCTTTCTTT. It translates to CSVILQGRAFF. This chain uses TRBV29-1 with TRBJ1-1; TRBD1 is a possible D gene (6 bases). Germline CDR1 reads SQVTM; CDR2 reads ANQGSEA. The CDR3 consists of 11 residues. V was cut by 6 bases and J by 11 bases, with 16 bases left in between.

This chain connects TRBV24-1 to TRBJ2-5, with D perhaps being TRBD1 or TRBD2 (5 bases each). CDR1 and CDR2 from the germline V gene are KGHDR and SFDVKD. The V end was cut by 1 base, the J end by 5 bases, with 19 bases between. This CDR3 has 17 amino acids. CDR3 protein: CATSDFGAPGLRETQYF. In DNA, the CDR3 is TGTGCCACCAGTGATTTTGGGGCTCCAGGACTGCGGGAGACCCAGTACTTC.

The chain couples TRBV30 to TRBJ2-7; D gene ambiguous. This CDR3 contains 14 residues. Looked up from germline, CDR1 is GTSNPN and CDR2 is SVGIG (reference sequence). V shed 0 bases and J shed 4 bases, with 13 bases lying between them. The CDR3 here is CAWSVGILYYEQYF. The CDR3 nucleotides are TGTGCCTGGAGTGTTGGCATCCTTTATTACGAGCAGTACTTC.

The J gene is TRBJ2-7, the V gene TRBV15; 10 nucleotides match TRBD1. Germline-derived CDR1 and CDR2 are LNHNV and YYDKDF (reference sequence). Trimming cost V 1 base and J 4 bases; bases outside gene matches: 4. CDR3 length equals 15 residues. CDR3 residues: CATSRVWDRGYEQYF. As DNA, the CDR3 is TGTGCCACCAGCAGAGTCTGGGACAGGGGTTACGAGCAGTACTTC.

CDR3 sequence reads: CASSSSLAGGETQYF. CDR3 coding DNA: TGTGCCAGCAGTTCCTCACTAGCGGGAGGGGAGACCCAGTACTTC. The chain has TRBV28 and TRBJ2-5; TRBD2 matches at 13 bases. Trimming removed 4 bases from V and 5 bases from J; junction bases left unmatched: 4. The CDR3 totals 15 residues. Germline-derived CDR1 and CDR2 are MDHEN and SYDVKM.

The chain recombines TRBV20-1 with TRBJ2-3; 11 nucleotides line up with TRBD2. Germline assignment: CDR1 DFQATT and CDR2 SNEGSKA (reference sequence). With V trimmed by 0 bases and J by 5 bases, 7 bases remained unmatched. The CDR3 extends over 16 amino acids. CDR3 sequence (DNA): TGCAGTGCTAGAGATGAACTAGCGGGAGCCGGAGATACGCAGTATTTT. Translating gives CSARDELAGAGDTQYF.

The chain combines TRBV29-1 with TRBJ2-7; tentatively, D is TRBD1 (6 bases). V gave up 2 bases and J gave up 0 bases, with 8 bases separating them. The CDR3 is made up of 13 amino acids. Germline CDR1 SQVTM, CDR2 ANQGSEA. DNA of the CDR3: TGCAGCGTTGAATGGGACAACTCCTACGAGCAGTACTTC. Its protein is CSVEWDNSYEQYF.

CDR3 loop: CASSQELVREQFF. CDR3 nucleotide sequence: TGTGCCAGCAGCCAAGAGCTAGTTCGTGAGCAGTTCTTC. The V call is TRBV7-9, the J call TRBJ2-1; no clear D gene. This CDR3 has 13 residues. The germline V gene has CDR1 SEHNR and CDR2 FQNEAQ (reference sequence). The V end was cut by 5 bases, the J end by 9 bases, with 14 bases between.

This CDR3 reads CSVEDRDGETQYF. CDR3 in DNA: TGCAGCGTTGAAGATCGAGATGGGGAGACCCAGTACTTC. V gene TRBV29-1 combines with J gene TRBJ2-5; D is uncertain. The CDR3 loop spans 13 amino acids. The V end lost 0 bases, the J end lost 5 bases, and 10 bases lay between the germline ends. Germline V CDR1 and CDR2: SQVTM, ANQGSEA.

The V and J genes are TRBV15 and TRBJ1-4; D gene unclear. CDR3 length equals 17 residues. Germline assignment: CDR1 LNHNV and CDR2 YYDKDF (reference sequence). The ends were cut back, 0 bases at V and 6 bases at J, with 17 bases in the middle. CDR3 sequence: CATSRDRDAPSHEKLFF. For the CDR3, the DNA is TGTGCCACCAGCAGAGATAGAGACGCCCCATCCCATGAAAAACTGTTTTTT.

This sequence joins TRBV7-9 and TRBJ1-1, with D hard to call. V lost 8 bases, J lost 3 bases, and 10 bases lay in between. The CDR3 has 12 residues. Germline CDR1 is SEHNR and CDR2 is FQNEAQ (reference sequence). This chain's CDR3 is CASCRGYTEAFF. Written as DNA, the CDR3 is TGTGCCAGCTGCCGAGGTTACACTGAAGCTTTCTTT.

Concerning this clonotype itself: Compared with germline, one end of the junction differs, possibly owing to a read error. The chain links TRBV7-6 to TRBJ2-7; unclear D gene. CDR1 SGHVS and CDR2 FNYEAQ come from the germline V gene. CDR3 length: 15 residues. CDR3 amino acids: CASSLVGGPDYEQYF. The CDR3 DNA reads TGTGCCAGCAGCTTAGTCGGTGGGCCGGATTACGAGCAGTATTTC.

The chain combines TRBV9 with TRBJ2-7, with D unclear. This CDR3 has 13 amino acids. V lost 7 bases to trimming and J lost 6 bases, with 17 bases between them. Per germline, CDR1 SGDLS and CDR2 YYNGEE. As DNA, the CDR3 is TGTGCCAGCTCCTACGGGTCAGGTGGCGAGCAGTACTTC. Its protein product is CASSYGSGGEQYF.

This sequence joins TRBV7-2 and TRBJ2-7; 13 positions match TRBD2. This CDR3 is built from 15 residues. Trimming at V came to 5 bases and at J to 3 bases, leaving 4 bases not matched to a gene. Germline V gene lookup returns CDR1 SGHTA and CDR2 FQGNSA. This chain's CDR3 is CASSEGLAGVYEQYF. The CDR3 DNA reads TGTGCCAGCAGCGAAGGACTAGCGGGAGTCTACGAGCAGTACTTC.

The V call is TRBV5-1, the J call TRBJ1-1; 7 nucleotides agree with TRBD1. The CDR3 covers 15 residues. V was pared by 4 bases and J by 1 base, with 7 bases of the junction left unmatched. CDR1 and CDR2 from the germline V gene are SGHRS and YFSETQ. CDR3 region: CASSRAGTANTEAFF. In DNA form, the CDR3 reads TGCGCCAGCAGCAGGGCCGGGACAGCGAACACTGAAGCTTTCTTT.

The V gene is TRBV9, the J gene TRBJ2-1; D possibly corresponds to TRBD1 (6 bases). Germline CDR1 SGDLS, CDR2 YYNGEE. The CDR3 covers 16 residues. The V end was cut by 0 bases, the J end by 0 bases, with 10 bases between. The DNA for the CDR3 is TGTGCCAGCAGCGTAGCAATGGACAGCTCCTACAATGAGCAGTTCTTC. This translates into CASSVAMDSSYNEQFF.

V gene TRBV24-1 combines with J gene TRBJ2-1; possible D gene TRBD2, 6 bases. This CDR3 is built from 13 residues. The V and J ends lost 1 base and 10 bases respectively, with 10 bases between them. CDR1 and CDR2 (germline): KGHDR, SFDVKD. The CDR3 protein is CATSDFQTREQFF. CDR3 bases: TGTGCCACCAGTGATTTCCAGACTAGGGAGCAGTTCTTC.

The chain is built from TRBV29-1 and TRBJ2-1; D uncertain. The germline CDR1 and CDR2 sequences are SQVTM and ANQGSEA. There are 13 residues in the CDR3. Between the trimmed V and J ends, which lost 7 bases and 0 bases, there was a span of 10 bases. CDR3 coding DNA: TGCAGCGCGGAGCAGGACTCCTACAATGAGCAGTTCTTC. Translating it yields CSAEQDSYNEQFF.

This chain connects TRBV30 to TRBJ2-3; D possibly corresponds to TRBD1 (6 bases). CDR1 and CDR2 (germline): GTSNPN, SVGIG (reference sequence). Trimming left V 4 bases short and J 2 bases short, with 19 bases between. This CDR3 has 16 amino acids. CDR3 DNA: TGTGCCTGGAACCTCCTGGACAGATTGAACACAGATACGCAGTATTTT. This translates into CAWNLLDRLNTDTQYF.

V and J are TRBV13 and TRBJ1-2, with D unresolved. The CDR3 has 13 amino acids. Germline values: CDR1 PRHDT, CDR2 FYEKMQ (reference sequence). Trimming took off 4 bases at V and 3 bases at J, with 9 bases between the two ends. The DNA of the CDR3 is TGTGCCAGCAGCTCCGGGAAACACTATGGCTACACCTTC. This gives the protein CASSSGKHYGYTF.

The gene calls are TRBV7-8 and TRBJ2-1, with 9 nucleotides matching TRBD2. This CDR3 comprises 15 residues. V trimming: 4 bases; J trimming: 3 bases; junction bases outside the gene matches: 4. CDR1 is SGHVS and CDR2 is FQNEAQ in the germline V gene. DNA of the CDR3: TGTGCCAGCAGCTCCGGGACTAGCAGCTACAATGAGCAGTTCTTC. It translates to CASSSGTSSYNEQFF.

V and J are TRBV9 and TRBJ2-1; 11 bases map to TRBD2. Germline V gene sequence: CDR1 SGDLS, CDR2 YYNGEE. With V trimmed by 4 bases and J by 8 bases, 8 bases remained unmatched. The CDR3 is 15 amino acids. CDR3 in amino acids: CASSSRTSGLHEQFF. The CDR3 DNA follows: TGTGCCAGCAGCTCCCGGACTAGCGGGCTTCATGAGCAGTTCTTC. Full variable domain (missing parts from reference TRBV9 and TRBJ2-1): DSGVTQTPKHLITATGQRVTLRCSPRSGDLSVYWYQQSLDQGLQFLIQYYNGEERAKGNILERFSAQQFPDLHSELNLSSLELGDSALYFCASSSRTSGLHEQFFGPGTRLTVL.

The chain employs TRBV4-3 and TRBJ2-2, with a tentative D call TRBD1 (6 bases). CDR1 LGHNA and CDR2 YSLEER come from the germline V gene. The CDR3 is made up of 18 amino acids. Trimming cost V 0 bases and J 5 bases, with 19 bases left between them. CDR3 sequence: CASSQEAGTKHPTGELFF. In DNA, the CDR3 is TGCGCCAGCAGCCAAGAAGCCGGGACAAAGCACCCGACCGGGGAGCTGTTTTTT.